This section outlines one TCR beta chain sequence together with its context. Its antigen is unknown. The data originate from a study of shared clonotypes between healthy human individuals. Study findings and constraints: What limited the represented genetic and exposure-history diversity was the small number of donors.

Naive CD8 cells were CD45RO-negative, positively selected for CCR7, excluding terminally differentiated effector memory CD45RA+ cells. The assay ran at deep level. Sorted-subset replicate PCR reactions were performed with around 210 ng DNA, corresponding to about 30,000 T cell genomes. Assay: immunoSEQ multiplex PCR; the TCRdb copy retains only in-frame clones and omits some. Counted here are about 2.1 million clones, 93% occurring once; the ten biggest clones make up more than 1.5%. V lost 2 bases to trimming and J lost 11 bases, with 21 bases between them. Germline CDR1 MNHEY, CDR2 SVGAGI. The CDR3 loop spans 15 amino acids.

The sequencing sample was made of naive CD8+ T cells from PBMCs. This clonotype originated in a man in his late teens or twenties in good health. Some clones in this sample may be carry-over from other donors' samples. This chain joins TRBV6-5 and TRBJ2-5; weak D call: TRBD2 (6 bases). As DNA, the CDR3 is TGTGCCAGCAGTTACGGGGCGGGATGGGCAGGAGAGCAGTACTTC. It is translated as CASSYGAGWAGEQYF.